Here is one TCR beta chain with its context. Antigen: not known. The data were obtained in a study of multiple sclerosis patients with progressive multifocal leukoencephalopathy. Findings and caveats of the study: Expanded clones at PML onset predated and persisted through natalizumab therapy.

Every PCR reaction included synthetic inline CDR3 controls for all V-J pairings. Only in-frame clones appear in the TCRdb table, and some are missing; sequencing was by immunoSEQ multiplex PCR. The sample lists 25,000 to 30,000 clones, nearly 90% seen once, with about 1.6% in the top ten. Sample time point: around six months of natalizumab therapy. All PML patients were female, and all patients had earlier interferon beta. The CDR3 runs 13 residues. Germline V gives CDR1 LGHNA, CDR2 YSLEER. This specimen consisted of PBMCs, obtained from a patient treated with natalizumab. The V gene is TRBV4-3, the J gene TRBJ2-5; D possibly corresponds to TRBD2 (6 bases). The J call may be wrong; the DNA end is better matched by TRBJ2-7. The TCR comes from a human donor with multiple sclerosis. CDR3 bases: TGCGCCAGCAGCCAAGATAGGAGGGACGAGCAGTACTTC. Amino acid sequence: CASSQDRRDEQYF.